This TCR beta chain appears in the sequencing data of a study of T cell changes during pregnancy in multiple sclerosis. The CDR3 loop spans 12 amino acids. Germline V lookup: CDR1 MNHNS, CDR2 SASEGT. Repertoires were generated with immunoSEQ multiplex PCR, while TCRdb's copy carries only in-frame clones and drops some. The sample yields under 40,000 clones, 80% to 95% seen once. The gene calls are TRBV6-1 and TRBJ2-5; perhaps TRBD1 as D (5 bases). The DNA matches TRBJ2-7 better at its end, which makes the J call doubtful. The TCR comes from a female donor in good health, enrolled as a control in a pregnancy study. The sequenced sample was CD4+ T cells from peripheral blood mononuclear cells, obtained in the third trimester of pregnancy. The CDR3 loop is CASTTGGDEQYF. CDR3 bases: TGTGCCAGCACTACAGGCGGCGACGAGCAGTACTTC.